The following is a T cell receptor beta chain sequence with its context. This sample is drawn from a study of blood T cell repertoires in COVID-19. Produced via immunoSEQ multiplex PCR; TCRdb's table is partial and in-frame only. The sample includes some 190,000 clones, approximately 85% seen only once; the top ten take approximately 5%. This CDR3 has 15 residues. Trimming took off 4 bases at V and 4 bases at J, with 14 bases between the two ends. Germline V gives CDR1 SNHLY, CDR2 FYNNEI. The clonotype was recovered from a woman older than 75 with acute or convalescent COVID-19. Sequenced material: peripheral blood. The chain links TRBV2 to TRBJ2-1, with unresolved D. DNA for the CDR3: TGTGCCAGCAGTGGTCCAGCGCCCAGTTACAATGAGCAGTTCTTC. It is translated as CASSGPAPSYNEQFF.